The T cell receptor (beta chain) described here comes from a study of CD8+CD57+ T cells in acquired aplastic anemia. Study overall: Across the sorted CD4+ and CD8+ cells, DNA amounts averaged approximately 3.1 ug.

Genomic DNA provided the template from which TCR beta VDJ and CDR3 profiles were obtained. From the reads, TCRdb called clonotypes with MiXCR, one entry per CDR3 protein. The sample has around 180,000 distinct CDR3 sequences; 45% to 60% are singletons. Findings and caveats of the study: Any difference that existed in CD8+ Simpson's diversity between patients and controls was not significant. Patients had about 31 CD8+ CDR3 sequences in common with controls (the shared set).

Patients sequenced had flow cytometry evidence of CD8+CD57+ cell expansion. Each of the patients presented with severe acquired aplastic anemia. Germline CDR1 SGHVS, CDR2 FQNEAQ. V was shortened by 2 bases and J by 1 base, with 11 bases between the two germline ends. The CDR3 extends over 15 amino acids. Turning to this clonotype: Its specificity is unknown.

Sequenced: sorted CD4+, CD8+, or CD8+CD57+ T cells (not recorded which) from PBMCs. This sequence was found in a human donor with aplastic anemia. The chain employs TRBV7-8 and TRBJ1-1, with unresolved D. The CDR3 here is CASSLLRAANTEAFF. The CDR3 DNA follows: TGTGCCAGCAGCTTATTGAGGGCGGCGAACACTGAAGCTTTCTTT.